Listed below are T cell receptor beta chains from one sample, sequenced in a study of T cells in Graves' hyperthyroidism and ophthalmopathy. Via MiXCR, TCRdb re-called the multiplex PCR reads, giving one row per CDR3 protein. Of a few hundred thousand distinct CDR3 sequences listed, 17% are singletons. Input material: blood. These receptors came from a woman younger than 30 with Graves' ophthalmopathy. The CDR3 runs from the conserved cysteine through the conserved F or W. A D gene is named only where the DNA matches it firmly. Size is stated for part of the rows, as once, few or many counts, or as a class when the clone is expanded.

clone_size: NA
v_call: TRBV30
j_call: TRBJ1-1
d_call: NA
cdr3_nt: TGTGCCTGGAGTTTCCCGGACACTGAAGCTTTCTTT
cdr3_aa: CAWSFPDTEAFF

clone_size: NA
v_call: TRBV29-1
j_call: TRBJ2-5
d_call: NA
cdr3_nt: TGCAGCGTTGCTCAGGAGACCCAGTACTTC
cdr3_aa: CSVAQETQYF

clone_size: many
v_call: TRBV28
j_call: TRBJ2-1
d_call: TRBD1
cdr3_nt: TGTGCCAGCAGTATCCAGGGGGCCAACTACAATGAGCAGTTCTTC
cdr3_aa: CASSIQGANYNEQFF

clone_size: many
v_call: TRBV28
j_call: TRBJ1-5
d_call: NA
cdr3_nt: TGTGCCATCCGGGGTAGCAATCAGCCCCAGCATTTT
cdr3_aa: CAIRGSNQPQHF

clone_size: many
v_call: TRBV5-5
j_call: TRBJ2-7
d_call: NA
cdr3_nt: TGTGCCAGCAGATCAGCCCCCGGTACCTCCTACGAGCAGTACTTC
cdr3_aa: CASRSAPGTSYEQYF

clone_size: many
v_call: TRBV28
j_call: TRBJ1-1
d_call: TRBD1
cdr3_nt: TGTGCCAGCAGTCAATCCGGGACAGGGGACACTGAAGCTTTCTTT
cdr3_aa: CASSQSGTGDTEAFF

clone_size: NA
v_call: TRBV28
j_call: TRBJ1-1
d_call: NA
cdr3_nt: TGTGCCAGCCACTATGAGGGGCACATTAGCACTGAAGCTTTCTTT
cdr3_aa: CASHYEGHISTEAFF

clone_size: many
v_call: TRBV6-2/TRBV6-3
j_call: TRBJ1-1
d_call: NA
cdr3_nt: TGTGCCAGCAGTTACTCGAGTTCGCACACTGAAGCTTTCTTT
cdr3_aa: CASSYSSSHTEAFF

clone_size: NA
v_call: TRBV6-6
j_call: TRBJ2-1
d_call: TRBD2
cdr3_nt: TGTGCCAGCAGTTACGTGTCTAGCGGGAGAGGGAATGAGCAGTTCTTC
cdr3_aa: CASSYVSSGRGNEQFF

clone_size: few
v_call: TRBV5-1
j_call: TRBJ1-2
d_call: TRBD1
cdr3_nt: TGCGCCAGCAGCTTGGCGCAGGGGGCGCGGGGCTACACCTTC
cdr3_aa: CASSLAQGARGYTF

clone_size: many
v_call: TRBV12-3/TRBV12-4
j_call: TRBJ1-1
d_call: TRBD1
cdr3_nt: TGTGCCAGCAGGTCCAGGACAGGGGGAAACACTGAAGCTTTCTTT
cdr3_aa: CASRSRTGGNTEAFF

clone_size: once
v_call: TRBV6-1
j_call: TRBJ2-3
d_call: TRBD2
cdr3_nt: TGTGCCAGCAGTGAAACTAGCGGGGATTTCACAGATACGCAGTATTTT
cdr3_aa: CASSETSGDFTDTQYF

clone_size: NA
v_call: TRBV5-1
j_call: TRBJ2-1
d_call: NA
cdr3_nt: TGCGCCAGCAGCCTGAACGTTCGGAGCCCCTCCTACAATGAGCAGTTCTTC
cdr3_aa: CASSLNVRSPSYNEQFF

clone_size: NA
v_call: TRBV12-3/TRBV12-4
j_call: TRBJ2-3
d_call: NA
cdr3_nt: TGTGCCAGCATGGCTCAACTGTACACAGATACGCAGTATTTT
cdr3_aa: CASMAQLYTDTQYF

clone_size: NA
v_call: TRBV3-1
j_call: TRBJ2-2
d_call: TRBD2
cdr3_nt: TGTGCCAGCAGCCAAGGGGGGGTAGCGGGGCCTCTCAGGGCCGGGGAGCTGTTTTTT
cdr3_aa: CASSQGGVAGPLRAGELFF

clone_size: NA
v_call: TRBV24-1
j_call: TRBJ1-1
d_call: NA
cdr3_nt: TGTGCCACCAGTGATTTGGCCGGGCACACTGAAGCTTTCTTT
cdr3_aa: CATSDLAGHTEAFF

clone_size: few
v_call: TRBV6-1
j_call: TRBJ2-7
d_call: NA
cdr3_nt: TGTGCCAGCAGTGAAGGTCCAGGGTACAGCTCCTACGAGCAGTACTTC
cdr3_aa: CASSEGPGYSSYEQYF

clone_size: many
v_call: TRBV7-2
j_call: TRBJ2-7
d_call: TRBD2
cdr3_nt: TGTGCCAGCAGCTTAGGCCGGAGACTAGCGAACGAGCAGTACTTC
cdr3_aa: CASSLGRRLANEQYF

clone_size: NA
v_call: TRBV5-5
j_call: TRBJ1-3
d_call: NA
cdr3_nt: TGTGCCACAACTTACAGGGCCCCTGGAAACACCATATATTTT
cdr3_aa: CATTYRAPGNTIYF

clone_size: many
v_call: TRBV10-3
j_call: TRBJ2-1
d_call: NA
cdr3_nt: TGTGCCATCAGTGTAGGCGGAGTCTCCTACAATGAGCAGTTCTTC
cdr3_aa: CAISVGGVSYNEQFF

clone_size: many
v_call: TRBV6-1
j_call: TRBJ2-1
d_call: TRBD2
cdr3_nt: TGTGCCAGCAGTGGGGGGACTAGCGGGCTCCATGAGCAGTTCTTC
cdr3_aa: CASSGGTSGLHEQFF

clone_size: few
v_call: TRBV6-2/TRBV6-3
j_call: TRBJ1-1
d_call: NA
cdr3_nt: TGTGCCAGCAGTTACTTAGAGGGGGTGGACACTGAAGCTTTCTTT
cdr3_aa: CASSYLEGVDTEAFF